These 17 T cell receptor beta chains were sequenced from one sample in a study of molecular identifiers for immune sequencing clone quantification. TCRdb itself ran the PCR reads through MiXCR, one entry per CDR3 protein. Of 400,000 to 600,000 distinct CDR3 sequences listed, around 23% are singletons. What was sequenced was naive CD8+ T cells from blood, with Jurkat cell RNA spiked in. Subset reported: FACS-sorted CD8+CD4-CCR7+CD45RA+ naive T cells. The receptors stem from a human donor in good health. Some libraries in this study had Jurkat cell RNA spiked in.

This clonotype was counted a single time. The V and J genes are TRBV7-9 and TRBJ1-1; 10 positions agree with TRBD1. J lost 4 bases, V lost 4 bases, and 9 bases had no gene match. Germline values: CDR1 SEHNR, CDR2 FQNEAQ (reference sequence). This CDR3 has 16 residues. CDR3 in amino acids: CASSSNDRGPGTEAFF. The DNA of the CDR3 is TGTGCCAGCAGCTCAAATGACAGGGGGCCTGGCACTGAAGCTTTCTTT.

The rearrangement links TRBV6-2 or TRBV6-3 to TRBJ2-1; D gene unclear. The CDR3 totals 12 residues. V dropped 11 bases and J dropped 7 bases, with 15 bases sitting between them. CDR1 and CDR2 (germline): MNHEY, SVGEGT. The CDR3 reads CAHGLDANEQFF. CDR3 nucleotides: TGTGCCCACGGCCTGGATGCAAATGAGCAGTTCTTC.

V and J are TRBV7-6 and TRBJ2-3; D might be TRBD2 (6 bases). The CDR3 loop spans 14 amino acids. Looked up from germline, CDR1 is SGHVS and CDR2 is FNYEAQ. Trimming pared 8 bases from V and 4 bases from J, leaving 16 bases between. In DNA, the CDR3 is TGTGCCAGCGGGTGGGCGGGAACTGCAGATACGCAGTATTTT. It codes for CASGWAGTADTQYF.

The chain employs TRBV24-1 and TRBJ2-1, with 14 positions matching TRBD2. Losses at the gene ends were 3 bases for V and 8 bases for J; bases not matched to a gene: 11. Germline loops: CDR1 KGHDR, CDR2 SFDVKD. This CDR3 has 18 residues. The CDR3 spells CATSDPGSGTSGSDEQFF. The CDR3 region has the DNA TGTGCCACCAGTGATCCCGGGTCGGGGACTAGCGGGAGCGATGAGCAGTTCTTC.

This clonotype was detected ten times or more. CDR3 in amino acids: CASSRGQMNTEAFF. The CDR3 nucleotides read TGTGCCAGCAGTAGGGGACAGATGAACACTGAAGCTTTCTTT. The chain has TRBV28 and TRBJ1-1; 7 bases align to TRBD1. Germline CDR1 and CDR2: MDHEN and SYDVKM. The CDR3 spans 14 residues. J gave up 0 bases and V 5 bases, and 3 bases lay outside the gene matches.

In its sample, this clonotype was seen once. This clone may be a read error of a much larger clone one base away. This chain joins TRBV29-1 and TRBJ2-2; TRBD1 aligns across 10 bases. Germline lookup yields CDR1 SQVTM and CDR2 ANQGSEA. CDR3 length equals 13 residues. The CDR3 nucleotides read TGCAGCGTGCCGACATTAGGACAGGGGGAGCGGTTTTTT. This sequence encodes CSVPTLGQGERFF.

Notes on this clonotype: A much larger clonotype is one base distant, so this may be a read error. The CDR3 protein is CPSSIWGLNQPQHF. CDR3 nucleotides: TGTCCCAGTAGTATTTGGGGCCTCAATCAGCCCCAGCATTTT. The genes are TRBV19 and TRBJ1-5; D is possibly TRBD1 (5 bases). The CDR3 spans 14 residues. From germline, CDR1 is LNHDA and CDR2 SQIVND (reference sequence). The full variable domain, in which reference TRBV19 and TRBJ1-5 provide the parts outside the CDR3, is DGGITQSPKYLFRKEGQNVTLSCEQNLNHDAMYWYRQDPGQGLRLIYYSQIVNDFQKGDIAEGYSVSREKKESFPLTVTSAQKNPTAFYLCPSSIWGLNQPQHFGDGTRLSIL.

This clonotype was found a few times. V is TRBV2 and J is TRBJ1-2; D call uncertain. CDR1 is SNHLY, CDR2 FYNNEI, per germline. The CDR3 is made up of 16 amino acids. With 0 bases removed from V and 0 bases from J, the gap between germline ends came to 11 bases. CDR3 residues: CASSEAGYTANYGYTF. For the CDR3, the DNA is TGTGCCAGCAGTGAAGCGGGGTATACAGCTAACTATGGCTACACCTTC.

This clonotype was counted between two and nine times. This chain links TRBV7-8 with TRBJ1-2; TRBD1 agrees at 7 bases. This CDR3 has 17 residues. V lost 3 bases and J lost 8; bases outside the gene matches: 18. CDR1 and CDR2 (germline): SGHVS, FQNEAQ. CDR3 sequence (DNA): TGTGCCAGCAGCTTCAGCGACAGGGCAATTTTAGTTGGGGGCTACACCTTC. Its translation: CASSFSDRAILVGGYTF. Full variable domain (remainder filled in from reference TRBV7-8 and TRBJ1-2): GAGVSQSPRYKVAKRGQDVALRCDPISGHVSLFWYQQALGQGPEFLTYFQNEAQLDKSGLPSDRFFAERPEGSVSTLKIQRTQQEDSAVYLCASSFSDRAILVGGYTFGSGTRLTVV.

The rearrangement joins TRBV4-1 to TRBJ1-5; D is uncertain. The CDR3 totals 17 residues. The germline V gene has CDR1 MGHRA and CDR2 YSYEKL. Trimming removed 0 bases from V and 0 bases from J, with 12 bases in between. Here the CDR3 reads CASSQDLNAYSNQPQHF. CDR3 nucleotides: TGCGCCAGCAGCCAAGATTTGAACGCTTATAGCAATCAGCCCCAGCATTTT.

V is TRBV7-9 and J is TRBJ2-5, with D perhaps assigned TRBD1 or TRBD2 (5 bases each). The germline V gene encodes CDR1 SEHNR and CDR2 FQNEAQ (reference sequence). CDR3 length equals 13 residues. Trimming pared 10 bases from V and 4 bases from J, leaving 16 bases between. This chain's CDR3 is CATGYSGGETQYF. In nucleotides, the CDR3 is TGTGCCACAGGGTACAGCGGTGGAGAGACCCAGTACTTC.

This clonotype was found many times. The chain combines TRBV27 with TRBJ1-5; no clear D. The CDR3 extends over 14 amino acids. Between the trimmed V and J ends, which lost 6 bases and 6 bases, there was a span of 15 bases. The germline gives CDR1 MNHEY, CDR2 SMNVEV (reference sequence). The CDR3 nucleotides read TGTGCCAGCAGCCTCCAGGCGTGGGGTCAGCCCCAGCATTTT. This gives the protein CASSLQAWGQPQHF.

The CDR3 DNA reads TGCGCCAGCAGCCATGACGTGGGAAGCGCGAACACCGGGGAGCTGTTTTTT. Its translation: CASSHDVGSANTGELFF. The V gene is TRBV4-3, the J gene TRBJ2-2; the D is unclear. Between the trimmed V and J ends, which lost 3 bases and 0 bases, there was a span of 14 bases. Germline V lookup: CDR1 LGHNA, CDR2 YSLEER. This CDR3 is 17 amino acids long.

Concerning this clonotype: A read error may account for a junction end that differs from germline. The V call is TRBV27, the J call TRBJ2-2, with D possibly being TRBD2 (5 bases). Germline assignment: CDR1 MNHEY and CDR2 SMNVEV (reference sequence). The CDR3 loop spans 14 amino acids. In nucleotides, the CDR3 is TGTGCCAGCGGAGAAGCGGAGAACACCGAGGAGCTGTTTTTT. It specifies CASGEAENTEELFF.

The table lists this clonotype with a few counts. This chain links TRBV13 with TRBJ2-5; D perhaps matches TRBD1 (6 bases). The CDR3 covers 15 residues. CDR1 is PRHDT, CDR2 FYEKMQ, per germline (reference sequence). The germline V and J ends were trimmed by 2 bases and 3 bases, with 13 bases remaining between them. Here the CDR3 DNA reads TGTGCCAGCAGCTTAAGAGGGGACAACAAAGAGACCCAGTACTTC. Translation gives CASSLRGDNKETQYF.

CDR3: CASSQGTAIGYTF. The CDR3 DNA is TGTGCCAGCAGCCAGGGGACAGCTATAGGCTACACCTTC. The chain has TRBV5-4 and TRBJ1-2; 7 bases are a match to TRBD1. The CDR3 has 13 amino acids. V dropped 4 bases and J dropped 8; count of bases not matched to a gene: 8. The germline V gene encodes CDR1 SGHNT and CDR2 YYREEE (reference sequence).

The chain recombines TRBV30 with TRBJ2-7, with D tentatively TRBD1 or TRBD2 (5 bases each). Trimming left V 2 bases short and J 5 bases short, with 10 bases between. The CDR3 length is 12 residues. Germline V gene sequence: CDR1 GTSNPN, CDR2 SVGIG (reference sequence). DNA of the CDR3: TGTGCCTGGAGTAATCGGGGCCACGAGCAGTACTTC. Translation gives CAWSNRGHEQYF.